The 32 T cell receptor beta chains below were found in one sample sequenced in a study of blood T cell repertoires in COVID-19. The table came from immunoSEQ multiplex PCR; TCRdb's copy has only in-frame clones and leaves some out. The data show about 160,000 clones, 82% seen once. The sequenced material came from PBMCs or T cells enriched from blood (not recorded which). The origin of the receptors is a man in his sixties who had recovered from COVID-19.

This sequence joins TRBV3-1 (or the pseudogene TRBV3-2) and TRBJ2-3; 7 bases agree with TRBD2. The germline gives CDR1 LGHDT, CDR2 YNNKEL (reference sequence). This CDR3 region has 15 residues. V trimming: 3 bases; J trimming: 0 bases; junction bases outside the gene matches: 3. The CDR3 nucleotides read TGTGCCAGCAGCCAGTCTAGCGGAAGCACAGATACGCAGTATTTT. Its protein product is CASSQSSGSTDTQYF.

The chain has TRBV27 and TRBJ1-3, with a possible D match to TRBD1 (5 bases). Germline loops: CDR1 MNHEY, CDR2 SMNVEV (reference sequence). Deletions cut 11 bases from V and 3 bases from J, with 17 bases between. The CDR3 runs 14 residues. The CDR3 DNA reads as TGTGCCTCAAGCCGCGGGGGAGATGGAAACACCATATATTTT. It specifies CASSRGGDGNTIYF.

This clone showed up just once. The chain carries TRBV7-3 and TRBJ2-7; D is unresolved. This CDR3 spans 13 amino acids. CDR1 SGHTA and CDR2 FQGTGA come from the germline V gene. Deletions cut 6 bases from V and 6 bases from J, with 15 bases between. The CDR3 region has the DNA TGTGCCAGCAGTTCTGAACAACCTGGCGAGCAGTACTTC. This codes for CASSSEQPGEQYF.

The rearrangement uses TRBV7-9 and TRBJ2-3, with 8 bases identical to TRBD2. The germline V gene has CDR1 SEHNR and CDR2 FQNEAQ (reference sequence). Unmatched junction bases numbered 15, after V lost 1 base and J lost 6 bases. The CDR3 runs to 18 residues. The CDR3 DNA follows: TGTGCCAGCAGCTTAGTGGGTCTTCGGCGGGGGGCCGAGGATACGCAGTATTTT. Residues: CASSLVGLRRGAEDTQYF.

For this clone: The same CDR3 arises from other DNA sequences in this sample as well. The chain couples TRBV19 to TRBJ2-7; 7 positions match TRBD2. This CDR3 is built from 13 residues. The germline V gene encodes CDR1 LNHDA and CDR2 SQIVND (reference sequence). V trimming: 4 bases; J trimming: 3 bases; junction bases outside the gene matches: 3. CDR3 sequence reads: CASSTGGSYEQYF. CDR3 nucleotides: TGTGCCAGTAGTACGGGGGGAAGCTACGAGCAGTACTTC. The entire variable domain, with the rest obtained from reference TRBV19 and TRBJ2-7, is as follows: DGGITQSPKYLFRKEGQNVTLSCEQNLNHDAMYWYRQDPGQGLRLIYYSQIVNDFQKGDIAEGYSVSREKKESFPLTVTSAQKNPTAFYLCASSTGGSYEQYFGPGTRLTVT.

The V gene is TRBV6-1, the J gene TRBJ1-4; tentatively, D is TRBD1 (5 bases). Germline lookup yields CDR1 MNHNS and CDR2 SASEGT. The CDR3 sequence is 16 residues long. The V end lost 2 bases, the J end lost 4 bases, and 14 bases lay between the germline ends. The CDR3, as DNA: TGTGCCAGCAGTGAACTCGCACAGGTCTATAATGAAAAACTGTTTTTT. This codes for CASSELAQVYNEKLFF.

This chain connects TRBV6-5 to TRBJ2-7; D is perhaps TRBD2 (7 bases). Trimming took off 6 bases at V and 0 bases at J, with 15 bases between the two ends. The length of the CDR3 is 15 residues. Germline CDR1 and CDR2: MNHEY and SVGAGI. The CDR3 sequence: CASRTGGSSSYEQYF. CDR3 DNA sequence: TGTGCCAGCAGGACGGGGGGCTCGAGCTCCTACGAGCAGTACTTC.

The chain employs TRBV28 and TRBJ1-2; 8 bases map to TRBD1. The trim removed 4 bases at V and 6 bases at J, leaving 10 bases unmatched. The germline V gene encodes CDR1 MDHEN and CDR2 SYDVKM. CDR3 length: 15 residues. In DNA form, the CDR3 reads TGTGCCAGCAGTTCAAGGACAGGGAGCAGCCATGGCTACACCTTC. It yields the protein CASSSRTGSSHGYTF.

This chain links TRBV9 with TRBJ2-5, with 10 bases lining up with TRBD2. From germline, CDR1 is SGDLS and CDR2 YYNGEE. This CDR3 has 15 residues. After removal of 0 bases from V and 9 bases from J, the junction contained 8 bases not matched to a gene. CDR3 in amino acids: CASSVASGGAGAQYF. The DNA for the CDR3 is TGTGCCAGCAGCGTAGCCAGCGGGGGGGCAGGGGCCCAGTACTTC. The variable domain in full, completed from reference TRBV9 and TRBJ2-5, reads DSGVTQTPKHLITATGQRVTLRCSPRSGDLSVYWYQQSLDQGLQFLIQYYNGEERAKGNILERFSAQQFPDLHSELNLSSLELGDSALYFCASSVASGGAGAQYFGPGTRLLVL.

This clone was recorded a few times. This chain links TRBV9 with TRBJ1-2; possible D gene TRBD1, 5 bases. The CDR3 loop spans 14 amino acids. Germline CDR1 and CDR2: SGDLS and YYNGEE. Trimming cost V 0 bases and J 8 bases, with 14 bases left between them. The CDR3 DNA reads as TGTGCCAGCAGCGTAGAGTCGGCGGGGCGCGGCTACACCTTC. Amino acid sequence: CASSVESAGRGYTF.

This chain links TRBV5-6 with TRBJ1-2, with TRBD1 matching 9 bases. Germline CDR1 reads SGHDT; CDR2 reads YYEEEE. V trimming: 1 base; J trimming: 1 base; junction bases outside the gene matches: 5. The CDR3 length is 16 residues. CDR3 protein: CASSLIGTGYNYGYTF. The CDR3 DNA reads TGTGCCAGCAGCTTGATAGGGACAGGGTATAACTATGGCTACACCTTC.

The V gene is TRBV5-6, the J gene TRBJ1-2; D is unclear. The CDR3 has 14 residues. Germline CDR1 and CDR2: SGHDT and YYEEEE. Trimming shortened V by 3 bases and J by 3 bases, and 12 bases separated the two germline ends. CDR3 bases: TGTGCCAGCAGCTCCCCTACAGAACACTATGGCTACACCTTC. It yields the protein CASSSPTEHYGYTF.

The genes are TRBV7-9 and TRBJ2-7, with D tentatively TRBD2 (5 bases). Trimming took off 0 bases at V and 5 bases at J, with 11 bases between the two ends. The CDR3 contains 14 residues. CDR1 and CDR2 (germline): SEHNR, FQNEAQ (reference sequence). The CDR3 reads CASSLARVLDEQYF. The CDR3 bases are TGTGCCAGCAGCTTAGCGAGGGTTTTGGACGAGCAGTACTTC.

This clone was seen a single time. The CDR3 DNA reads TGTGCCAGCAGCGGTCGGCAGGGAGATACGCAGTATTTT. It yields the protein CASSGRQGDTQYF. The chain uses TRBV28 and TRBJ2-3; weak D call: TRBD1 (5 bases). V was cut by 6 bases and J by 5 bases, with 12 bases left in between. The CDR3 consists of 13 residues. The germline gives CDR1 MDHEN, CDR2 SYDVKM.

This clone came up a few times. The rearrangement links TRBV30 to TRBJ2-7; D might be TRBD2 (5 bases). Germline loops: CDR1 GTSNPN, CDR2 SVGIG (reference sequence). The CDR3 spans 12 residues. Trimming shortened V by 2 bases and J by 4 bases, and 9 bases separated the two germline ends. The CDR3, as DNA: TGTGCCTGGAGTTATAGCGATTACGAGCAGTACTTC. This translates into CAWSYSDYEQYF.

The gene calls are TRBV7-9 and TRBJ1-5; D ambiguous. Germline V gene sequence: CDR1 SEHNR, CDR2 FQNEAQ (reference sequence). CDR3 size: 13 residues. The V end was cut by 1 base, the J end by 16 bases, with 17 bases between. The CDR3 nucleotides are TGTGCCAGCAGCTTAGTTTCGCAAGCGACCATCCATTTT. Translation: CASSLVSQATIHF. Based on the CDR3 plus reference TRBV7-9 and TRBJ1-5, the full variable domain is DTGVSQNPRHKITKRGQNVTFRCDPISEHNRLYWYRQTLGQGPEFLTYFQNEAQLEKSRLLSDRFSAERPKGSFSTLEIQRTEQGDSAMYLCASSLVSQATIHFGDGTRLSIL.

There are a few counts of this clone. The V and J genes are TRBV2 and TRBJ2-7; 10 positions match TRBD2. Germline values: CDR1 SNHLY, CDR2 FYNNEI. The CDR3 spans 16 residues. V was pared by 6 bases and J by 4 bases, with 12 bases of the junction left unmatched. CDR3 loop: CASRTASGGGFYEQYF. The CDR3 DNA follows: TGTGCCAGCAGGACCGCGAGCGGGGGGGGTTTTTACGAGCAGTACTTC.

The genes are TRBV7-8 and TRBJ1-5; D unresolved. Germline CDR1 is SGHVS and CDR2 is FQNEAQ. This CDR3 spans 16 amino acids. V was trimmed by 0 bases and J by 3 bases, leaving 12 bases between them. The CDR3 protein is CASSLAAGGNNQPQHF. CDR3 nucleotides: TGTGCCAGCAGCTTAGCCGCCGGCGGGAACAATCAGCCCCAGCATTTT.

The chain couples TRBV11-2 to TRBJ1-4, with D tentatively TRBD1 (6 bases). Trimming stripped 4 bases from V and 0 bases from J, with 12 bases between. Germline CDR1 SGHAT, CDR2 FQNNGV. CDR3 length: 16 amino acids. CDR3 DNA sequence: TGTGCCAGCAGCTCAGGACAGCATGCAACTAATGAAAAACTGTTTTTT. Its translation is CASSSGQHATNEKLFF.

The chain combines TRBV5-6 with TRBJ1-4, with D unclear. Germline CDR1 SGHDT, CDR2 YYEEEE. With 1 base removed from V and 4 bases from J, the gap between germline ends came to 8 bases. CDR3 length: 14 amino acids. The CDR3, as DNA: TGTGCCAGCAGCTTGTGGTCGGTTAATGAAAAACTGTTTTTT. Translating gives CASSLWSVNEKLFF.

This chain uses TRBV3-1 (or the pseudogene TRBV3-2) with TRBJ1-1, with TRBD1 as a possible D gene (6 bases). CDR1 is LGHDT, CDR2 YNNKEL, per germline (reference sequence). This CDR3 spans 15 amino acids. V was trimmed by 4 bases and J by 4 bases, leaving 16 bases between them. The CDR3 DNA follows: TGTGCCAGCAGCCGCCGGACAGTTTTGGGCACTGAAGCTTTCTTT. Its protein is CASSRRTVLGTEAFF.

The CDR3 DNA reads TGTGCCAGCAGTCATCGTCCGACAGGGGTAGAGACCCAGTACTTC. Protein sequence: CASSHRPTGVETQYF. This chain joins TRBV27 and TRBJ2-5; 8 nucleotides match TRBD1. V dropped 5 bases and J dropped 4; count of bases not matched to a gene: 9. The CDR3 is 15 amino acids. Germline V gene lookup returns CDR1 MNHEY and CDR2 SMNVEV (reference sequence).

This chain links TRBV7-2 with TRBJ2-7; TRBD2 matches 8 bases. V lost 3 bases to trimming and J lost 4 bases; unmatched junction nucleotides: 5. The CDR3 covers 14 residues. Germline lookup yields CDR1 SGHTA and CDR2 FQGNSA. CDR3 DNA sequence: TGTGCCAGCAGCTTCCCCGGCGGGAGGTACGAGCAGTACTTC. It specifies CASSFPGGRYEQYF.

The chain couples TRBV27 to TRBJ2-3, with 11 positions matching TRBD2. J was trimmed by 2 bases and V by 6 bases; bases with no gene match: 4. This CDR3 is built from 15 residues. Germline CDR1 and CDR2: MNHEY and SMNVEV (reference sequence). DNA of the CDR3: TGTGCCAGCAGGTGGACTAGCGGGCCCACAGATACGCAGTATTTT. As protein: CASRWTSGPTDTQYF.

V usage is TRBV25-1 and J usage is TRBJ2-2, with no clear D. CDR1 MGHDK and CDR2 SYGVNS come from the germline V gene. The CDR3 sequence is 17 residues long. The V and J ends lost 1 base and 0 bases respectively, with 12 bases between them. This CDR3 reads CASSEFLGPPNTGELFF. The CDR3 nucleotides read TGTGCCAGCAGTGAATTCCTAGGTCCTCCGAACACCGGGGAGCTGTTTTTT.

J is TRBJ2-7 and V is TRBV7-9; 11 bases align to TRBD2. Germline CDR1 SEHNR, CDR2 FQNEAQ (reference sequence). The CDR3 has 14 amino acids. V lost 3 bases to trimming and J lost 4 bases; unmatched junction nucleotides: 2. CDR3 sequence (DNA): TGTGCCAGCAGCTTTACTAGCGGGAGTTACGAGCAGTACTTC. It is translated as CASSFTSGSYEQYF.

J is TRBJ2-7 and V is TRBV3-1 (or the pseudogene TRBV3-2); TRBD1 aligns across 8 bases. The germline CDR1 and CDR2 sequences are LGHDT and YNNKEL (reference sequence). The V and J ends lost 0 bases and 9 bases, in that order; junction bases with no gene match: 7. This CDR3 comprises 14 residues. CDR3 residues: CASSQDGGQGWQYF. In DNA, the CDR3 is TGTGCCAGCAGCCAAGATGGAGGACAGGGATGGCAGTACTTC.

This clone came up a few times. The J gene is TRBJ2-7, the V gene TRBV9; possibly TRBD2 for D (5 bases). Trimming cost V 0 bases and J 0 bases, with 7 bases left between them. Germline lookup yields CDR1 SGDLS and CDR2 YYNGEE. This CDR3 is 14 amino acids long. As DNA, the CDR3 is TGTGCCAGCAGCGTAGGAGGGTTCTCCTACGAGCAGTACTTC. Protein: CASSVGGFSYEQYF.

The V call is TRBV11-1, the J call TRBJ2-7; the D is unclear. V lost 1 base and J 6 bases, leaving 13 bases between the germline ends. This CDR3 contains 14 residues. The germline V gene has CDR1 SGHAT and CDR2 FQDESV (reference sequence). CDR3 sequence (DNA): TGTGCCAGCAGCTTAGGAGACACATTGTCCGAGCAGTACTTC. The encoded protein is CASSLGDTLSEQYF.

V gene TRBV7-9 combines with J gene TRBJ1-4; D possibly corresponds to TRBD1 (6 bases). This CDR3 is built from 15 residues. V gave up 3 bases and J gave up 5 bases, with 13 bases separating them. The V gene's germline CDR1 is SEHNR and CDR2 FQNEAQ (reference sequence). CDR3 protein: CASSFYRDNNEKLFF. The DNA of the CDR3 is TGTGCCAGCAGCTTCTACAGGGATAACAATGAAAAACTGTTTTTT. Full variable domain (missing parts from reference TRBV7-9 and TRBJ1-4): DTGVSQNPRHKITKRGQNVTFRCDPISEHNRLYWYRQTLGQGPEFLTYFQNEAQLEKSRLLSDRFSAERPKGSFSTLEIQRTEQGDSAMYLCASSFYRDNNEKLFFGSGTQLSVL.

The chain uses TRBV24-1 and TRBJ2-5; D possibly corresponds to TRBD2 (5 bases). Germline V CDR1 and CDR2: KGHDR, SFDVKD. Trimming stripped 5 bases from V and 0 bases from J, with 6 bases between. The length of the CDR3 is 13 residues. The CDR3 DNA reads TGTGCCACCAGTGCGGGATACCAAGAGACCCAGTACTTC. This codes for CATSAGYQETQYF.

The J gene is TRBJ2-2, the V gene TRBV29-1; TRBD1 aligns across 9 bases. Germline V gene lookup returns CDR1 SQVTM and CDR2 ANQGSEA. V shed 6 bases, J shed 6 bases, and the junction held 8 bases outside the gene matches. This CDR3 region has 14 residues. CDR3 nucleotide sequence: TGCAGCGTGGTCAGAACAGGGGGCCCCGGGGAGCTGTTTTTT. It encodes CSVVRTGGPGELFF.